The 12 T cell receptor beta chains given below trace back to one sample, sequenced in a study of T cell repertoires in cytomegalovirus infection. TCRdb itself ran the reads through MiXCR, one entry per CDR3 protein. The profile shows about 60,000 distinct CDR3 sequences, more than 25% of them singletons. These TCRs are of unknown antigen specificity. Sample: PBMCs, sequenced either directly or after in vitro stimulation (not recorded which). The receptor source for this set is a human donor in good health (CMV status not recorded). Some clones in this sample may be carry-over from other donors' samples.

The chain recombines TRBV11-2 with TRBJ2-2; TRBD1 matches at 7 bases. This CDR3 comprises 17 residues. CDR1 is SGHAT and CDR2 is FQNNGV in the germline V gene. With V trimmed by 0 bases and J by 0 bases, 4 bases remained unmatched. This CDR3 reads CASSLDLGTANTGELFF. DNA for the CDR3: TGTGCCAGCAGCTTAGATTTAGGGACAGCGAACACCGGGGAGCTGTTTTTT.

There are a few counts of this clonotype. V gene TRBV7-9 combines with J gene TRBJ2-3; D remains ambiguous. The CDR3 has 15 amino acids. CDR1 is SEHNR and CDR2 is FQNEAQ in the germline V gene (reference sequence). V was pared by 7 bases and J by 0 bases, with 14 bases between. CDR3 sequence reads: CASNHFLSSTDTQYF. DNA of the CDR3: TGTGCCAGCAACCACTTCCTTAGTAGCACAGATACGCAGTATTTT.

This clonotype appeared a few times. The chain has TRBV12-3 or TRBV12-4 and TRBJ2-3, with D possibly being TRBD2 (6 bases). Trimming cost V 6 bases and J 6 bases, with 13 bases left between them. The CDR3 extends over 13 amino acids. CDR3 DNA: TGTGCCAGCAGCCGCGTAAGCGGGGATACGCAGTATTTT. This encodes CASSRVSGDTQYF.

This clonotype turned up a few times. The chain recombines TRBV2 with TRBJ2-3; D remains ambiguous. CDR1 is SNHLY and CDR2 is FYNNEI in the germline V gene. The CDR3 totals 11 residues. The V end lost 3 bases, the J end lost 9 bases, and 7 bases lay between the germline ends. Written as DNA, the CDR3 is TGTGCCAGCAGTGACCAAGAAACGCAGTATTTT. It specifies CASSDQETQYF.

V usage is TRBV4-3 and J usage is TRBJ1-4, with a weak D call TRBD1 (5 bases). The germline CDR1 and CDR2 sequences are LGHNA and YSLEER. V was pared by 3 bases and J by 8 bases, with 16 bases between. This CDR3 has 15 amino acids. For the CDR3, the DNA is TGCGCCAGCAGCCAGGGGCTCGCCCCGAGGGAAAAACTGTTTTTT. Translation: CASSQGLAPREKLFF.

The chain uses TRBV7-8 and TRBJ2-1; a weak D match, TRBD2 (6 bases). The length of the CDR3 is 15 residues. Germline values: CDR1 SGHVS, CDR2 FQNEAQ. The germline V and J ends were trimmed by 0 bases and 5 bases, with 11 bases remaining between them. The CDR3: CASSLARGADNEQFF. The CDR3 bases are TGTGCCAGCAGCTTAGCGCGCGGGGCTGACAATGAGCAGTTCTTC.

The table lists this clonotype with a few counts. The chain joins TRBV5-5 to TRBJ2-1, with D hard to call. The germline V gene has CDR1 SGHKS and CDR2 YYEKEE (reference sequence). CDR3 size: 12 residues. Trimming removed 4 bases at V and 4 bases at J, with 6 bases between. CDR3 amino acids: CASSPQYNEQFF. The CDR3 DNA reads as TGTGCCAGCAGCCCCCAATACAATGAGCAGTTCTTC.

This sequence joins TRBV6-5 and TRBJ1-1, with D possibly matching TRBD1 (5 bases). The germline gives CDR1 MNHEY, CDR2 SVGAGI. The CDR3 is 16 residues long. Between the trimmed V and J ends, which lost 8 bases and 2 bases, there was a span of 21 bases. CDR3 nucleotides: TGTGCCAGCTGCGATTCCTGGGGGAGCCCAAACACTGAAGCTTTCTTT. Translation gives CASCDSWGSPNTEAFF.

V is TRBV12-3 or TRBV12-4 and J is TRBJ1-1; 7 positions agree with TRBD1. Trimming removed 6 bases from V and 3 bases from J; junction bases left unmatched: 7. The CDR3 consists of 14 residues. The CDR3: CASSPGGLDTEAFF. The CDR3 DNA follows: TGTGCCAGCAGCCCAGGGGGGCTGGACACTGAAGCTTTCTTT.

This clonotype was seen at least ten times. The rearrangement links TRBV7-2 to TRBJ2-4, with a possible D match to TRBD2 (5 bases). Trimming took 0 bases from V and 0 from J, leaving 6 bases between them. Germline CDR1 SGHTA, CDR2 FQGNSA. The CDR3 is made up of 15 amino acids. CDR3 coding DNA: TGTGCCAGCAGCTTAGCCCGGGGAGCCAAAAACATTCAGTACTTC. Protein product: CASSLARGAKNIQYF.

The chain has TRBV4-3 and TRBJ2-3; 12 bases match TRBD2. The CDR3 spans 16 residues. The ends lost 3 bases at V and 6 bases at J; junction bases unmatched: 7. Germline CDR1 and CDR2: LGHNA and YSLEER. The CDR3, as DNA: TGCGCCAGCAGCCAGGGGCCTAGCGGGAGGGAGGATACGCAGTATTTT. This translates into CASSQGPSGREDTQYF.

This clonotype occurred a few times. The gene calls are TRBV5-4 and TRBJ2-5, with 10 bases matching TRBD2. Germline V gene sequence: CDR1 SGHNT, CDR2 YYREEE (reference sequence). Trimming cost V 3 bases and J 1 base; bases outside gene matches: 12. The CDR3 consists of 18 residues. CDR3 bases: TGTGCCAGCAGCTCCCTCTTCAGCGGGAGGGCCGCCCAAGAGACCCAGTACTTC. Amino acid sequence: CASSSLFSGRAAQETQYF.